The entry that follows covers one T cell receptor beta chain sequence. Antigen specificity is unknown. The data stem from a study of beta chain features in type 1 diabetes. The study's findings and limits: All four CD4+ subsets from Type 1 diabetes patients carried moderately but significantly shorter TCRB CDR3s.

The length of the CDR3 is 14 residues. The germline V gene encodes CDR1 LNHDA and CDR2 SQIVND (reference sequence). V was pared by 6 bases and J by 8 bases, with 7 bases of the junction left unmatched. Every bit of the isolated RNA underwent reverse transcription, so sequencing read expressed TCRB transcripts. Repertoires were generated with immunoSEQ multiplex PCR, while TCRdb's copy carries only in-frame clones and drops some. The sample carries under 300,000 clones, around 13% recorded once. This TCR was sampled from a man aged 25-40 years with type 1 diabetes. Sequenced input: naive CD4+ T cells from blood. The chain recombines TRBV19 with TRBJ1-4; 9 bases line up with TRBD1. CDR3 loop: CASSTQGAIEKLFF. CDR3 in DNA: TGTGCCAGTAGCACACAGGGGGCTATCGAAAAACTGTTTTTT.